This TCR beta chain came from a study of regulatory T cells in long-lasting Graves disease. Time point reported: persistent/refractory GD, antithyroid drugs over 5 years with positive TRAb. PBMC-extracted RNA yielded the TCR library. The CDR3 totals 19 residues. Germline V gives CDR1 SNHLY, CDR2 FYNNEI. The V gene end was trimmed by 10 bases and the J gene end by 0 bases; junction bases not matched to a gene: 17. Points from the study as a whole: Authors noted too few samples as a limitation. TRBV28, TRBJ1-2 and TRBJ2-5 were favored in persistent disease.

As for this clonotype: The target antigen is unknown.

To make TCR beta libraries, researchers used iRepertoire HTBI primers and Arm-PCR of CDR3 regions. TCRdb passed the multiplex PCR reads through MiXCR, listing each CDR3 protein once. The sample records 430,000 or so distinct CDR3 sequences, roughly a fifth being singletons. This material consisted of peripheral blood mononuclear cells (PBMCs), taken when the disease was refractory, from a patient treated with antithyroid drugs. This receptor was taken from a female donor with Graves disease. V usage is TRBV2 and J usage is TRBJ2-6, with TRBD2 identical over 8 bases. The CDR3 protein is CATRGGAGATYSGANVLTF. The CDR3 DNA reads TGTGCCACCCGGGGGGGAGCGGGAGCCACTTACTCTGGGGCCAACGTCCTGACTTTC.